This record concerns one TCR beta chain sequence. Antigen: not known. The record originates from a study of cytomegalovirus exposure and HLA in healthy donors. Broader study findings: With high specificity and sensitivity, the classifier reportedly diagnosed cytomegalovirus status. TCR beta V- and J-gene trimming was later associated with a missense DCLRE1C variant. Later analysis showed TCR association rates varying by HLA locus, highest for DRB1 and lowest for HLA-C.

Researchers ran the PCR with 60 Vbeta and 13 Jbeta primers. The data were produced by immunoSEQ multiplex PCR, yet TCRdb's version contains in-frame clones alone and is incomplete. The sample has 120,000 or so clones, less than 85% seen once; the top ten hold around 4%. CDR3 size: 16 residues. Losses at the gene ends were 5 bases for V and 2 bases for J; bases not matched to a gene: 11. The germline V gene encodes CDR1 SGHTA and CDR2 FQGNSA. The chain combines TRBV7-2 with TRBJ1-2; 7 bases are shared with TRBD1. The specimen sequenced was PBMCs. The sequence came from a middle-aged woman in good health and CMV-seronegative. The CDR3 DNA follows: TGTGCCAGCAGCAAGACCACAGGGGTCCGAAACTATGGCTACACCTTC. This sequence encodes CASSKTTGVRNYGYTF. Full variable domain (outside the CDR3, taken from reference TRBV7-2 and TRBJ1-2): GAGVSQSPSNKVTEKGKDVELRCDPISGHTALYWYRQSLGQGLEFLIYFQGNSAPDKSGLPSDRFSAERTGGSVSTLTIQRTQQEDSAVYLCASSKTTGVRNYGYTFGSGTRLTVV.